These 24 T cell receptor beta chains were all obtained from the same sample, sequenced in a study of shared clonotypes between healthy human individuals (TCRdb year 2020). CD8 naive samples consisted of CD45RO-negative cells that were positively selected for CCR7, yielding a CD45RA+CCR7+ population without TemRA cells. Library preparation was by the immunoSEQ multiplex PCR assay. TCRdb carries this immuneACCESS record with in-frame sequences only. Its versions omit some clonotypes, under half of them owing to an unresolved V gene in the studies checked, with the rest unexplained. A total of some 740,000 clones appear in this sample, 80% to 95% of them only once. The top ten constitute around 24% of the sample. The material sequenced was naive CD8+ T cells sorted from blood. Read against the paper, the sample's cell subset or site label means: CD45RA+CCR7+. These receptors all come from a man between 25 and 39 years old in good health.

This chain joins TRBV19 and TRBJ2-1, with D hard to call. CDR1 and CDR2 from the germline V gene are LNHDA and SQIVND (reference sequence). The CDR3 has 14 residues. The V end lost 3 bases, the J end lost 6 bases, and 12 bases lay between the germline ends. CDR3 amino acids: CASSIGVGFNEQFF. CDR3 nucleotide sequence: TGTGCCAGTAGTATTGGGGTTGGGTTCAATGAGCAGTTCTTC.

The V gene is TRBV27, the J gene TRBJ1-3; maybe TRBD1 (6 bases). Germline loops: CDR1 MNHEY, CDR2 SMNVEV (reference sequence). The length of the CDR3 is 14 residues. V gave up 6 bases and J gave up 8 bases, with 17 bases separating them. The CDR3, as DNA: TGTGCCAGCAGCCACAGGGCGTCGGGTTACACCATATATTTT. It translates to CASSHRASGYTIYF.

The chain couples TRBV21-1 to TRBJ2-3; TRBD2, the table's D call, lacks a check against the DNA. TRBV21-1 is designated a pseudogene. CDR3 length: 16 amino acids. The CDR3 bases are TGTGCCAGCAGCTACCTAGCGGGACCATTCACAGATACGCAGTATTTT. Its translation is CASSYLAGPFTDTQYF.

As regards this clone: Other DNA sequences in the same sample also yield this CDR3. The rearrangement joins TRBV6-5 to TRBJ2-7; 11 nucleotides line up with TRBD1. With V trimmed by 6 bases and J by 4 bases, 5 bases remained unmatched. This CDR3 has 14 amino acids. Germline loops: CDR1 MNHEY, CDR2 SVGAGI. CDR3 in DNA: TGTGCCAGCAGCTCGGGGACAGGGGGTTACGAGCAGTACTTC. Its protein is CASSSGTGGYEQYF.

The chain uses TRBV4-1 and TRBJ2-3, with 9 bases identical to TRBD2. The V segment lost 5 bases and the J segment 2 bases; nucleotides outside the gene matches: 8. The V gene's germline CDR1 is MGHRA and CDR2 YSYEKL. The CDR3 totals 16 residues. In DNA form, the CDR3 reads TGCGCCAGCAGCGCTACATCTAGCGGGAACACAGATACGCAGTATTTT. Translation: CASSATSSGNTDTQYF.

The CDR3 bases are TGCGCCAGCAGTCATTTCCGGACTACCCCCTACGAGCAGTACTTC. This sequence encodes CASSHFRTTPYEQYF. The chain carries TRBV23-1 and TRBJ2-7, with D possibly matching TRBD2 (6 bases). TRBV23-1 is identified as an open reading frame with a role that is uncertain. The length of the CDR3 is 15 residues. Trimming removed 3 bases from V and 2 bases from J, with 14 bases in between.

The chain carries TRBV7-9 and TRBJ2-2, with 13 bases fitting TRBD2. This CDR3 has 17 residues. V trimming: 5 bases; J trimming: 2 bases; junction bases outside the gene matches: 5. Looked up from germline, CDR1 is SEHNR and CDR2 is FQNEAQ (reference sequence). This chain's CDR3 is CASSAGLAGRNTGELFF. The CDR3 region has the DNA TGTGCCAGCAGCGCGGGACTAGCGGGACGAAACACCGGGGAGCTGTTTTTT.

The V gene is TRBV27, the J gene TRBJ1-5, with D possibly TRBD1 on 5 matching bases. The V gene lost 2 bases and the J gene lost 4 bases, with 9 bases spanning the gap. This CDR3 is built from 14 residues. Per the germline V gene, CDR1 is MNHEY and CDR2 is SMNVEV (reference sequence). The chain's CDR3 is CASSLGDYNQPQHF. DNA of the CDR3: TGTGCCAGCAGTTTAGGGGACTATAATCAGCCCCAGCATTTT.

The chain is built from TRBV27 and TRBJ2-1; 8 nucleotides match TRBD2. Germline CDR1 MNHEY, CDR2 SMNVEV (reference sequence). The V and J ends lost 5 bases and 4 bases, in that order; junction bases with no gene match: 7. The CDR3 runs 15 residues. The CDR3 here is CASSLGAGGYNEQFF. CDR3 DNA: TGTGCCAGCAGTCTCGGGGCGGGAGGATACAATGAGCAGTTCTTC.

To note about this clone: Other DNA sequences in this sample translate to the same CDR3. Here the CDR3 DNA reads TGTGCCAGCAGCTATACAGATACGCAGTATTTT. Translation gives CASSYTDTQYF. The V gene is TRBV11-2, the J gene TRBJ2-3; no clear D. Germline V gene data show CDR1 as SGHAT and CDR2 as FQNNGV. The CDR3 is 11 residues long. V lost 4 bases and J lost 3, with 2 bases in between.

The rearrangement joins TRBV9 to TRBJ1-1; no clear D gene. The length of the CDR3 is 14 residues. The V end lost 0 bases, the J end lost 0 bases, and 6 bases lay between the germline ends. The germline V gene has CDR1 SGDLS and CDR2 YYNGEE. CDR3 loop: CASSVGKMNTEAFF. The CDR3 bases are TGTGCCAGCAGCGTAGGCAAGATGAACACTGAAGCTTTCTTT. Full variable domain (rest looked up from reference TRBV9 and TRBJ1-1): DSGVTQTPKHLITATGQRVTLRCSPRSGDLSVYWYQQSLDQGLQFLIQYYNGEERAKGNILERFSAQQFPDLHSELNLSSLELGDSALYFCASSVGKMNTEAFFGQGTRLTVV.

Written as DNA, the CDR3 is TGTGCCAGCAGCTTGATAAGGACTAGCGGGAGGGGCGAGCAGTACTTC. This codes for CASSLIRTSGRGEQYF. This chain links TRBV5-6 with TRBJ2-7; the match to TRBD2 covers 15 bases. V was pared by 1 base and J by 6 bases, with 5 bases of the junction left unmatched. The CDR3 length is 16 residues. Per the germline V gene, CDR1 is SGHDT and CDR2 is YYEEEE.

The chain links TRBV7-8 to TRBJ2-7; no clear D gene. Between the trimmed V and J ends, which lost 3 bases and 2 bases, there was a span of 17 bases. Germline loops: CDR1 SGHVS, CDR2 FQNEAQ. The CDR3 runs to 16 residues. The CDR3 is CASSFQGPRQAYEQYF. The CDR3 nucleotides read TGTGCCAGCAGCTTTCAAGGCCCCCGACAAGCCTACGAGCAGTACTTC.

The CDR3 reads CATRTPGEYEQYF. The CDR3 DNA sequence: TGTGCCACCCGGACGCCCGGGGAATACGAGCAGTACTTC. This sequence joins TRBV27 and TRBJ2-7; a possible D gene is TRBD2 (5 bases). The V gene's germline CDR1 is MNHEY and CDR2 SMNVEV (reference sequence). The V and J ends lost 10 bases and 4 bases respectively, with 17 bases between them. The CDR3 covers 13 residues.

This clone turned up a few times. This rearrangement joins TRBV25-1 to TRBJ1-5; D unresolved. Per germline, CDR1 MGHDK and CDR2 SYGVNS. The germline V and J ends were trimmed by 3 bases and 2 bases, with 5 bases remaining between them. The CDR3 runs to 13 residues. For the CDR3, the DNA is TGTGCCAGCAGTGATAGAGGCAATCAGCCCCAGCATTTT. Translating it yields CASSDRGNQPQHF.

The chain is built from TRBV5-1 and TRBJ1-1; D not certain. The CDR3 contains 19 residues. Germline V CDR1 and CDR2: SGHRS, YFSETQ. Trimming removed 0 bases at V and 3 bases at J, with 24 bases between. The CDR3 sequence is CASSLALVGLGSVHTEAFF. The CDR3 bases are TGCGCCAGCAGCTTGGCGTTAGTCGGGTTGGGTTCCGTTCACACTGAAGCTTTCTTT.

The CDR3 sequence is CASSAPTGAPAYEQYF. The CDR3 DNA reads as TGTGCCAGCAGTGCCCCGACAGGGGCGCCCGCCTACGAGCAGTACTTC. The chain is built from TRBV28 and TRBJ2-7, with 8 bases identical to TRBD1. CDR1 is MDHEN, CDR2 SYDVKM, per germline. Losses at the gene ends were 5 bases for V and 2 bases for J; bases not matched to a gene: 11. The CDR3 is made up of 16 amino acids.

The chain couples TRBV14 to TRBJ2-1; the D gene is possibly TRBD2 (5 bases). Germline V gene data show CDR1 as SGHDN and CDR2 as FVKESK. This CDR3 is 15 amino acids long. Trimming cost V 4 bases and J 8 bases, with 18 bases left between them. The CDR3 sequence: CASSLLVGRGDEQFF. For the CDR3, the DNA is TGTGCCAGCAGCCTCCTTGTTGGGAGAGGCGATGAGCAGTTCTTC. The variable domain in full, completed from reference TRBV14 and TRBJ2-1, reads EAGVTQFPSHSVIEKGQTVTLRCDPISGHDNLYWYRRVMGKEIKFLLHFVKESKQDESGMPNNRFLAERTGGTYSTLKVQPAELEDSGVYFCASSLLVGRGDEQFFGPGTRLTVL.

The J gene is TRBJ1-1, the V gene TRBV27, with D unclear. Germline-derived CDR1 and CDR2 are MNHEY and SMNVEV (reference sequence). Trimming removed 4 bases from V and 4 bases from J, with 10 bases in between. The CDR3 is 13 residues long. The CDR3 spells CASSSLGFTEAFF. The CDR3 coding sequence is TGTGCCAGCAGTTCGTTAGGTTTCACTGAAGCTTTCTTT.

To note about this clone: This sample also contains other DNA sequences that code for the same CDR3. This rearrangement joins TRBV6-5 to TRBJ2-7, with 7 nucleotides matching TRBD1. With V trimmed by 2 bases and J by 3 bases, 4 bases remained unmatched. Germline-derived CDR1 and CDR2 are MNHEY and SVGAGI. The CDR3 extends over 14 amino acids. This chain's CDR3 is CASSYGAGGYEQYF. CDR3 coding DNA: TGTGCCAGCAGTTACGGTGCAGGGGGCTACGAGCAGTACTTC.

The chain links TRBV19 to TRBJ2-7; D is possibly TRBD2 (5 bases). The ends were cut back, 3 bases at V and 4 bases at J, with 16 bases in the middle. The CDR3 is 15 amino acids. CDR1 is LNHDA and CDR2 is SQIVND in the germline V gene (reference sequence). The DNA for the CDR3 is TGTGCCAGTAGTATCTACGGAGACTCGGGGTACGAGCAGTACTTC. Residues: CASSIYGDSGYEQYF.

This chain links TRBV7-9 with TRBJ2-5; 7 bases are shared with TRBD2. This CDR3 region has 18 residues. Germline trimming cut 3 bases from V and 2 bases from J; bases unmatched to any gene: 15. Germline loops: CDR1 SEHNR, CDR2 FQNEAQ (reference sequence). CDR3 loop: CASSFDREDRKEQETQYF. DNA for the CDR3: TGTGCCAGCAGCTTTGACCGGGAGGATCGGAAAGAACAAGAGACCCAGTACTTC.

This chain connects TRBV7-2 to TRBJ2-7, with 8 nucleotides matching TRBD1. The CDR3 sequence is 15 residues long. Looked up from germline, CDR1 is SGHTA and CDR2 is FQGNSA. V dropped 2 bases and J dropped 7; count of bases not matched to a gene: 10. The CDR3 is CASSLLYRGELEQYF. Written as DNA, the CDR3 is TGTGCCAGCAGCTTATTATACAGGGGGGAATTGGAGCAGTACTTC.

J is TRBJ2-2 and V is TRBV7-7; D is unresolved. Germline values: CDR1 SSHAT, CDR2 FNYEAQ (reference sequence). V was pared by 10 bases and J by 6 bases, with 12 bases between. The CDR3 length is 12 residues. The CDR3 here is CAIARSSGELFF. The CDR3 nucleotides are TGTGCCATCGCAAGAAGTTCCGGGGAGCTGTTTTTT.